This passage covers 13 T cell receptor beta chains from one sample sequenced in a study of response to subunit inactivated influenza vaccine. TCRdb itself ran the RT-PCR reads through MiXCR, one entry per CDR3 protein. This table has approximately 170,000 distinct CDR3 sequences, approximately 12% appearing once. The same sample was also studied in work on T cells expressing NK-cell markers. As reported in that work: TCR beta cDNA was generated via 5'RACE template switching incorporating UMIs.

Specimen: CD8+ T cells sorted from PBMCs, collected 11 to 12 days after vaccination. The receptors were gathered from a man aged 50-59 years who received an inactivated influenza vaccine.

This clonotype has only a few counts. CDR3 sequence: CASSTGQGAHEQYF. CDR3 DNA: TGCGCCAGCAGCACGGGACAGGGGGCCCACGAGCAGTACTTC. This chain joins TRBV4-1 and TRBJ2-7, with 12 bases matching TRBD1. This CDR3 comprises 14 residues. Germline V lookup: CDR1 MGHRA, CDR2 YSYEKL. V shed 5 bases and J 5 bases; nucleotides not matched to a gene: 4.

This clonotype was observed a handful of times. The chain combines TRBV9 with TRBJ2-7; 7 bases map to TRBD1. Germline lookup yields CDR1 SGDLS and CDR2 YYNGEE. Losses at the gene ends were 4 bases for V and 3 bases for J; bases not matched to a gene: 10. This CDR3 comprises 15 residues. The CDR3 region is CASSPPGQMFYEQYF. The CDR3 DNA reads TGTGCCAGCAGCCCTCCGGGACAGATGTTCTACGAGCAGTACTTC.

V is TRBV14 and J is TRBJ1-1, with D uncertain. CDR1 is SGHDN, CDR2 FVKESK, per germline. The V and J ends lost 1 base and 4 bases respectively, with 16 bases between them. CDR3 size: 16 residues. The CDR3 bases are TGTGCCAGCAGCCAAGTCCCTGTTTGGGGTAGCACTGAAGCTTTCTTT. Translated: CASSQVPVWGSTEAFF.

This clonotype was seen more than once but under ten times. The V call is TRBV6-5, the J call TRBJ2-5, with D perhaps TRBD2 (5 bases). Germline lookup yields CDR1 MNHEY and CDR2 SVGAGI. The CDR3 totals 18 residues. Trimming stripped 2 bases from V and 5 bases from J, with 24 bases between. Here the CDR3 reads CASSYIGEGDPHRETQYF. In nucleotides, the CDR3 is TGTGCCAGCAGTTACATCGGGGAAGGAGACCCCCACCGGGAGACCCAGTACTTC.

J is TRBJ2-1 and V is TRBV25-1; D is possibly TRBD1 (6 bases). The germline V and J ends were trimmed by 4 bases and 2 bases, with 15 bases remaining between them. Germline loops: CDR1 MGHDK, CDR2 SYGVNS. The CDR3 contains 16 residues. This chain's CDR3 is CASSASQGRAYNEQFF. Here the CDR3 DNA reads TGTGCCAGCAGTGCATCACAGGGTAGGGCCTACAATGAGCAGTTCTTC.

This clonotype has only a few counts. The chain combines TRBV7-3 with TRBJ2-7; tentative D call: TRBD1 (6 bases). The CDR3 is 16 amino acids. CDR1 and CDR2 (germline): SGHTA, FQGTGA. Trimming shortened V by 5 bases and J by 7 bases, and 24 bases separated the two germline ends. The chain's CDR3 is CASSPNSGTPSLEQYF. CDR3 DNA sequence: TGTGCCAGCAGCCCGAATTCAGGGACACCCTCTCTAGAGCAGTACTTC.

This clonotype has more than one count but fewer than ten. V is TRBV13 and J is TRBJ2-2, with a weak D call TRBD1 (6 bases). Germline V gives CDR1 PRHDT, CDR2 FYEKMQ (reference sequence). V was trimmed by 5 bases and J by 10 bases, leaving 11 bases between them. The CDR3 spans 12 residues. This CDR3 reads CASSIQGLELFF. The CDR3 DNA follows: TGTGCCAGCAGCATACAGGGTTTGGAGCTGTTTTTT.

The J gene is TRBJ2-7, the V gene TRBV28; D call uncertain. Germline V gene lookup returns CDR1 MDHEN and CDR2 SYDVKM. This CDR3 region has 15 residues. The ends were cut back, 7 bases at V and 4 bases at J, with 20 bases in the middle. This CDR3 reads CASTPSPARPYEQYF. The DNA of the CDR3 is TGTGCCAGCACCCCCTCGCCAGCGAGACCGTACGAGCAGTACTTC.

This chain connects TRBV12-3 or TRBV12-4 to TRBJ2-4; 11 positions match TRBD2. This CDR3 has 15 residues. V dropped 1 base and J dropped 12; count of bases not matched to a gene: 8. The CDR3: CASSLVASGGKTQYF. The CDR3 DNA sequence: TGTGCCAGCAGTTTAGTGGCTAGCGGGGGGAAAACTCAGTACTTC.

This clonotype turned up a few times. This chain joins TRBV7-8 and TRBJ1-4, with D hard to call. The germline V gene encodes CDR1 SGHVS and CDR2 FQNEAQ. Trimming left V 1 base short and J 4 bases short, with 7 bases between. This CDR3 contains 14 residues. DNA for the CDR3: TGTGCCAGCAGCTTAGAAGGCAGTAATGAAAAACTGTTTTTT. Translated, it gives CASSLEGSNEKLFF.

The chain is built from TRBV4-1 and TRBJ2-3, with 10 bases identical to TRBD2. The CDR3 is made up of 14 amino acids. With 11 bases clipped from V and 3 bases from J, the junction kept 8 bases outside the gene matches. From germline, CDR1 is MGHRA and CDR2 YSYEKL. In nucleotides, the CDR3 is TGCGCCCGAGACGGACTAGCGGATACAGATACGCAGTATTTT. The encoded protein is CARDGLADTDTQYF.

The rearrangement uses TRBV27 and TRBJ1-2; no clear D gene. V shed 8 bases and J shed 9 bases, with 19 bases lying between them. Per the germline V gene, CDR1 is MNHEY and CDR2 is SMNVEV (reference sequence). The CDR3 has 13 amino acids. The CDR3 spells CASRPKDRRRYTF. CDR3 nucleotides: TGTGCCAGCCGTCCCAAGGACCGGCGCCGCTACACCTTC.

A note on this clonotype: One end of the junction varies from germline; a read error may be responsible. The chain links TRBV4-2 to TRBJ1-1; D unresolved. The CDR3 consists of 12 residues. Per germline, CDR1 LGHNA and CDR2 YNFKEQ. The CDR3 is CASSQPTPETFF. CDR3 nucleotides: TGTGCCAGCAGCCAGCCCACCCCTGAAACTTTCTTT.